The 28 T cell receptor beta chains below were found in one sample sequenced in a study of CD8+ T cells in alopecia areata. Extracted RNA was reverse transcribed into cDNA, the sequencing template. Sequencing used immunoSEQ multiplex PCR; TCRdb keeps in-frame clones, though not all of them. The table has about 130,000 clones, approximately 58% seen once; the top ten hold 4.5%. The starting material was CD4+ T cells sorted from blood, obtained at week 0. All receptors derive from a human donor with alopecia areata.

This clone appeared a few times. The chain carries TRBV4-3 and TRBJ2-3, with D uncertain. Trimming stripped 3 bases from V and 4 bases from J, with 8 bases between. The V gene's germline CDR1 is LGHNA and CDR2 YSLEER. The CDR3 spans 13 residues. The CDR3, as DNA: TGCGCCAGCAGCCAGAGACAACCAGATACGCAGTATTTT. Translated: CASSQRQPDTQYF.

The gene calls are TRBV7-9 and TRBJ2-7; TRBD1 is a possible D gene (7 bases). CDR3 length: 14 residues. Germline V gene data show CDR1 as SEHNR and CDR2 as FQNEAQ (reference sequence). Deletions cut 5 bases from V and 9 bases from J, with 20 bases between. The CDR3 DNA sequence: TGTGCCAGCAGCAAGGGACAGCTGGAGGGAGGGCAGTACTTC. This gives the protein CASSKGQLEGGQYF.

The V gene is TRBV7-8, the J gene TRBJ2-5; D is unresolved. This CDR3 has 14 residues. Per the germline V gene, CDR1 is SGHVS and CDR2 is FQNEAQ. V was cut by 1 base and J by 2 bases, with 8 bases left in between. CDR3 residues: CASSLDSVQETQYF. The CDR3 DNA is TGTGCCAGCAGCTTAGATTCCGTACAAGAGACCCAGTACTTC. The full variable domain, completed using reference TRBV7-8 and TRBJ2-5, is GAGVSQSPRYKVAKRGQDVALRCDPISGHVSLFWYQQALGQGPEFLTYFQNEAQLDKSGLPSDRFFAERPEGSVSTLKIQRTQQEDSAVYLCASSLDSVQETQYFGPGTRLLVL.

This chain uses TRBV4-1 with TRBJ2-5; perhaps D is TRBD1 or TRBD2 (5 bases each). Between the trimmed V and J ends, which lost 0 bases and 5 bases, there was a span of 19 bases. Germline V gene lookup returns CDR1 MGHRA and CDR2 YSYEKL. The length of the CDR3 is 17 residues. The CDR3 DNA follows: TGCGCCAGCAGCCAAGACCAACGTCTTGGGGGTTCGGAGACCCAGTACTTC. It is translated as CASSQDQRLGGSETQYF.

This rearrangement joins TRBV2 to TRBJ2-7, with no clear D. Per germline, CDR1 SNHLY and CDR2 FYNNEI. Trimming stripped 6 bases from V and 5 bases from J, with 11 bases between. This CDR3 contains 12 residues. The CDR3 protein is CASRVLGDEQYF. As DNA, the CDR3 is TGTGCCAGCAGGGTGTTGGGCGACGAGCAGTACTTC.

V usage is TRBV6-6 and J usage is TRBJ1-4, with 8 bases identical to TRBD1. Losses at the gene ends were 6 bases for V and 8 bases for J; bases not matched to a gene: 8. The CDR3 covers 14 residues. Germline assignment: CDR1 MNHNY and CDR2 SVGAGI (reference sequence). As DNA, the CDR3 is TGTGCCAGCAGACTACAGGGGGTCCGGGAAAAACTGTTTTTT. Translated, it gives CASRLQGVREKLFF.

The CDR3 loop reads CASSPRSFAEETQYF. The CDR3 nucleotides read TGTGCCAGCAGCCCGCGATCCTTCGCGGAAGAGACCCAGTACTTC. The V gene is TRBV7-8, the J gene TRBJ2-5, with unresolved D. CDR3 length equals 15 residues. The germline V gene encodes CDR1 SGHVS and CDR2 FQNEAQ. The germline V and J ends were trimmed by 5 bases and 3 bases, with 16 bases remaining between them.

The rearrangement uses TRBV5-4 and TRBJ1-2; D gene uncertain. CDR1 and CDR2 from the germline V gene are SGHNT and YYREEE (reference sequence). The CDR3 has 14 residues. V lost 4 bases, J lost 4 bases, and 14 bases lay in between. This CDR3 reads CASSRALGGYGYTF. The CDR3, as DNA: TGTGCCAGCAGCCGGGCTCTGGGTGGCTATGGCTACACCTTC.

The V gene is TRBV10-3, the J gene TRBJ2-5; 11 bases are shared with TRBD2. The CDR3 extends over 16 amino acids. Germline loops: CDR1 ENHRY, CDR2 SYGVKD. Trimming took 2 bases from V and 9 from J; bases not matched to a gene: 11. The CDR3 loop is CAISEKASGGFEAQYF. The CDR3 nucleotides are TGTGCCATCAGTGAGAAGGCTAGCGGGGGGTTTGAGGCCCAGTACTTC.

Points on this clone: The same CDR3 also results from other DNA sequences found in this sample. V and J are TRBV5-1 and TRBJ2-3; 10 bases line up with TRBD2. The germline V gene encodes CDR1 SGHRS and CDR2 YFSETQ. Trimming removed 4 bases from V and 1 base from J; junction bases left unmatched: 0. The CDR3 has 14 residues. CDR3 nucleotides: TGCGCCAGCAGCCTAGCGGGGGGCACAGATACGCAGTATTTT. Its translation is CASSLAGGTDTQYF.

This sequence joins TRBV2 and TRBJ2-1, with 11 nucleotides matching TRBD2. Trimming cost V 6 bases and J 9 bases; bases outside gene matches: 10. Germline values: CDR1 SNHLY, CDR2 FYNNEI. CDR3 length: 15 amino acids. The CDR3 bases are TGTGCCAGCAGCCCAATAGCGGGGGGGCTTGGTGAGCAGTTCTTC. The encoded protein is CASSPIAGGLGEQFF.

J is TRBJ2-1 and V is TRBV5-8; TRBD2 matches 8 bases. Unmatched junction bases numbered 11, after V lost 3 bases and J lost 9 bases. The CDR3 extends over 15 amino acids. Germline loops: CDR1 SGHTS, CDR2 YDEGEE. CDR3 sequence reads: CASSSTTGRAAEQFF. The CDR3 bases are TGTGCCAGCAGCTCAACTACCGGGAGGGCCGCTGAGCAGTTCTTC.

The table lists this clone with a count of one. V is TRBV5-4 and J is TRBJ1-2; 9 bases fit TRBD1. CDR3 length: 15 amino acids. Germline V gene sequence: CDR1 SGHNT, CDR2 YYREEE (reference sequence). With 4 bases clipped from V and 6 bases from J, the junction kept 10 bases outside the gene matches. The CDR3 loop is CASSQGQGEFDGYTF. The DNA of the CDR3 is TGTGCCAGCAGCCAGGGACAGGGCGAGTTCGATGGCTACACCTTC.

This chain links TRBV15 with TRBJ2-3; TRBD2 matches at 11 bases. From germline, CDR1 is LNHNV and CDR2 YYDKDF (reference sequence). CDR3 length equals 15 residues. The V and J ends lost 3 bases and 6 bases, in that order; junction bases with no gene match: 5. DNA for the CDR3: TGTGCCACCAGCAGTAGCGGGGGGGCCGTTGATACGCAGTATTTT. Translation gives CATSSSGGAVDTQYF.

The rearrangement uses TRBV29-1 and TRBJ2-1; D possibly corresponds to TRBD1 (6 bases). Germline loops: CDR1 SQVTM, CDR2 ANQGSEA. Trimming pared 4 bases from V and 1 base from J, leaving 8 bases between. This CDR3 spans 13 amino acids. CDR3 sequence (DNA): TGCAGCGTTGGCAGGGGATCCTACAATGAGCAGTTCTTC. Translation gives CSVGRGSYNEQFF.

CDR3 DNA: TGTGCCAGCAGCTTAGGTCTAGCGGGGGGGCAGGAGCAGTTCTTC. Amino acids: CASSLGLAGGQEQFF. The chain employs TRBV7-2 and TRBJ2-1, with 12 positions matching TRBD2. From germline, CDR1 is SGHTA and CDR2 FQGNSA. V dropped 1 base and J dropped 10; count of bases not matched to a gene: 5. This CDR3 is 15 amino acids long.

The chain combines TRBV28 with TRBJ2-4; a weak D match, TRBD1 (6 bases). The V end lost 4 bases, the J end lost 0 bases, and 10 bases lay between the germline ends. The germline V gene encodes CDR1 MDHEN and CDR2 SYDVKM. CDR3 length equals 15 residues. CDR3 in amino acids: CASSSGALAKNIQYF. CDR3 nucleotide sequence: TGTGCCAGCAGTTCAGGGGCTCTAGCCAAAAACATTCAGTACTTC.

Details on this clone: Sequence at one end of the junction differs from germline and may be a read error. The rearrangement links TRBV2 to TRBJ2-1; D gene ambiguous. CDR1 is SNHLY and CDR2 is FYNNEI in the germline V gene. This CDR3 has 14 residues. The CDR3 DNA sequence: TGTGCCAGCATTGAACAGCTAGAGAACAATGAGCAGTTCTTC. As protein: CASIEQLENNEQFF.

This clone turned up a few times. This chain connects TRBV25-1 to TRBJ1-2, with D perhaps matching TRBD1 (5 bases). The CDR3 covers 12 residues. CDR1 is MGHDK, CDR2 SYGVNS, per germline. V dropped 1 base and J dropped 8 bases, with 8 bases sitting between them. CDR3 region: CASSESEGGYTF. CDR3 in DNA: TGTGCCAGCAGTGAATCTGAGGGGGGCTACACCTTC.

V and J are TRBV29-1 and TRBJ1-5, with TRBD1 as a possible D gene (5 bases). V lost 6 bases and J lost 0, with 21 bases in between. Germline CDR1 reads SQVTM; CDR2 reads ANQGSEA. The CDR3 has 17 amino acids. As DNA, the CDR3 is TGCAGCGTGGGTACCGGGGGGGACTCAGATAGCAATCAGCCCCAGCATTTT. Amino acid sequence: CSVGTGGDSDSNQPQHF.

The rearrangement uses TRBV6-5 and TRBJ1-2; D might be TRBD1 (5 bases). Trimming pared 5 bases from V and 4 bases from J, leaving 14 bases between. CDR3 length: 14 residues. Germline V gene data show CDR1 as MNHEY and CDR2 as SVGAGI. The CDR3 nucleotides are TGTGCCAGCAGTGACCGGGGCCACTTCTATGGCTACACCTTC. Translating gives CASSDRGHFYGYTF.

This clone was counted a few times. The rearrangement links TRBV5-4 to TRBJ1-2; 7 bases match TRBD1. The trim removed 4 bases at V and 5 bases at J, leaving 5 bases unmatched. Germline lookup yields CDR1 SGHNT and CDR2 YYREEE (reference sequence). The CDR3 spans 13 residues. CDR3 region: CASSRTGLYGYTF. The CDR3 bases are TGTGCCAGCAGCCGGACAGGCCTGTATGGCTACACCTTC.

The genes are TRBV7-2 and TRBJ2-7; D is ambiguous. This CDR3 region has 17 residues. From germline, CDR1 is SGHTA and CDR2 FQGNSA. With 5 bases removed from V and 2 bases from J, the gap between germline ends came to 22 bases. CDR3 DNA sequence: TGTGCCAGCAGCCACCCCCCGGGCCAGAGAACCCCCTACGAGCAGTACTTC. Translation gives CASSHPPGQRTPYEQYF.

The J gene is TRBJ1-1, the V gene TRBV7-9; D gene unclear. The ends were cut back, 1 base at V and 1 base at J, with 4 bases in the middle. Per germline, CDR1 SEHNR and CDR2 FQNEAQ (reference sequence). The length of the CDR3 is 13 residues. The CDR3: CASSLGWNTEAFF. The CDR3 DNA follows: TGTGCCAGCAGCTTAGGTTGGAACACTGAAGCTTTCTTT.

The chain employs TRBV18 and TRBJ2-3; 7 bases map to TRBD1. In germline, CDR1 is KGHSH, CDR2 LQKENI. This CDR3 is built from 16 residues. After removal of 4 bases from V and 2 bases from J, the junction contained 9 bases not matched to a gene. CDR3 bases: TGTGCCAGCTCACTAGGTCGGACAGGCAACACAGATACGCAGTATTTT. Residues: CASSLGRTGNTDTQYF.

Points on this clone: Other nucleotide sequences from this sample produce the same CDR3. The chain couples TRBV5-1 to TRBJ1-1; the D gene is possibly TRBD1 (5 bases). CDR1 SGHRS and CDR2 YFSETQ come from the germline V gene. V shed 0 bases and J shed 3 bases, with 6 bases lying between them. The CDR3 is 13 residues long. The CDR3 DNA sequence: TGCGCCAGCAGCTTGGGCAGGGACACTGAAGCTTTCTTT. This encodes CASSLGRDTEAFF.

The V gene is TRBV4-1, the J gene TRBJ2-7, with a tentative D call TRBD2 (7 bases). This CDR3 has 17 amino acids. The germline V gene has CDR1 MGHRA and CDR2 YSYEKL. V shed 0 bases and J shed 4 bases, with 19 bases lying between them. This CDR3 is CASSQEEGRGDLYEQYF. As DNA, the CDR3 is TGCGCCAGCAGCCAAGAAGAAGGGAGGGGGGACCTTTACGAGCAGTACTTC.

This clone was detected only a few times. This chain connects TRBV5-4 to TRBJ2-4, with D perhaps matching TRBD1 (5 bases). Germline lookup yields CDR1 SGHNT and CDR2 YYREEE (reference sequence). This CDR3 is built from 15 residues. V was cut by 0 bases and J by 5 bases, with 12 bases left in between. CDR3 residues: CASSLESGFQNIQYF. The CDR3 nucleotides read TGTGCCAGCAGCTTGGAATCAGGGTTCCAAAACATTCAGTACTTC.